This note documents a single TCR beta chain sequence. Its target is not known. Expressed TCRB transcripts were sequenced, since all the RNA that had been isolated was reverse transcribed. Profiling relied on immunoSEQ multiplex PCR, and the TCRdb table lists in-frame clones only, not all of them. The sample records hundreds of thousands of clones, about 63% being singletons. The data are from a study of beta chain features in type 1 diabetes. J was trimmed by 5 bases and V by 2 bases; bases with no gene match: 10. The CDR3 spans 17 residues. From germline, CDR1 is MDHEN and CDR2 SYDVKM. The study's findings and limits: All four CD4+ subsets from Type 1 diabetes patients carried moderately but significantly shorter TCRB CDR3s. Comparison showed that naive, central memory and Treg TCRB repertoires appeared more similar among patients than among healthy donors. Patients and controls would share equally any PCR tilt toward shorter templates.

Sample: naive CD4+ T cells from blood. V usage is TRBV28 and J usage is TRBJ2-1, with TRBD2 matching 9 bases. This clonotype originated in a man younger than 45 in good health. CDR3 amino acids: CASSLPAGGPWDNEQFF. CDR3 in DNA: TGTGCCAGCAGTTTACCAGCGGGAGGCCCCTGGGACAATGAGCAGTTCTTC.